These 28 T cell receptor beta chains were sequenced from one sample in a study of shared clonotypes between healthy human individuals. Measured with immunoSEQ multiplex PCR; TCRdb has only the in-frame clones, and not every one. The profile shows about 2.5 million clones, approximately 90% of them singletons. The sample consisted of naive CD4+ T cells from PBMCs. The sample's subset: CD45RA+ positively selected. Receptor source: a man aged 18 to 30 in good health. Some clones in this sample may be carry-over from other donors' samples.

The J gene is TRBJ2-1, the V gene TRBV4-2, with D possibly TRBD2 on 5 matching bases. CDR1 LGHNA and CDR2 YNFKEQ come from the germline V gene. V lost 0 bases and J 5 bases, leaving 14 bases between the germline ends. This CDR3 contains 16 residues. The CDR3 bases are TGTGCCAGCAGCCAAGATGGGAGTCAACCCGACAATGAGCAGTTCTTC. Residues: CASSQDGSQPDNEQFF.

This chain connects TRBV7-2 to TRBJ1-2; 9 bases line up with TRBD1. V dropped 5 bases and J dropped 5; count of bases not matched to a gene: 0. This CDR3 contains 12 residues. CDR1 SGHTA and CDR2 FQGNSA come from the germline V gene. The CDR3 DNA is TGTGCCAGCAGCGGACAGGGGTATGGCTACACCTTC. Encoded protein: CASSGQGYGYTF.

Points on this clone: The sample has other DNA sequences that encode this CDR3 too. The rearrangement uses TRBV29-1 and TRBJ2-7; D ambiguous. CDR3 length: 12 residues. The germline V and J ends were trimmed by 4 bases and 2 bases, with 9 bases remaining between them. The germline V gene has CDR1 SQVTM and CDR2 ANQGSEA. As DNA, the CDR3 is TGCAGCGTTGTTAAGGGAACCTACGAGCAGTACTTC. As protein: CSVVKGTYEQYF.

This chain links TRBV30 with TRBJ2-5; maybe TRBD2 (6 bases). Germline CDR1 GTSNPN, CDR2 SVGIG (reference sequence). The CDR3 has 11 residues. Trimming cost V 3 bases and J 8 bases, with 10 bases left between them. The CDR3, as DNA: TGTGCCTGGAGCTCGGGGGACACCCAGTACTTC. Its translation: CAWSSGDTQYF.

In DNA form, the CDR3 reads TGTGCCAGCAGCTTAGAGTGGTCCCCAACTAATGAAAAACTGTTTTTT. This translates into CASSLEWSPTNEKLFF. This chain uses TRBV7-9 with TRBJ1-4, with D hard to call. Germline V gene lookup returns CDR1 SEHNR and CDR2 FQNEAQ (reference sequence). This CDR3 comprises 16 residues. Between the trimmed V and J ends, which lost 1 base and 0 bases, there was a span of 9 bases.

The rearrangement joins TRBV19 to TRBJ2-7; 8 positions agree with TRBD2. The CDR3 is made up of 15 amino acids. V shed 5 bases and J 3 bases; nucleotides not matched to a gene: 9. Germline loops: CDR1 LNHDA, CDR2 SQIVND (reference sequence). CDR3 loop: CASSAREGGIYEQYF. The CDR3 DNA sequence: TGTGCCAGTAGTGCCCGGGAGGGCGGCATCTACGAGCAGTACTTC.

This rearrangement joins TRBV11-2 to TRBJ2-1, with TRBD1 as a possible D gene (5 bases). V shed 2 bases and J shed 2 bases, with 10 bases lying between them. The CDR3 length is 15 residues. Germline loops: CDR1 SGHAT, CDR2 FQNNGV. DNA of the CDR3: TGTGCCAGCAGCTTATCTCAAGGGGCCTACAATGAGCAGTTCTTC. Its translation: CASSLSQGAYNEQFF.

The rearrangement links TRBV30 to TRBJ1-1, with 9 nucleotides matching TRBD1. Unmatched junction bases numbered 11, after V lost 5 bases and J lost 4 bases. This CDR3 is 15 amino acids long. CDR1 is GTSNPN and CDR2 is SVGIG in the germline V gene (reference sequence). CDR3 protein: CAWGGSGTGFTEAFF. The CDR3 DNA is TGTGCCTGGGGTGGTTCCGGGACAGGGTTCACTGAAGCTTTCTTT.

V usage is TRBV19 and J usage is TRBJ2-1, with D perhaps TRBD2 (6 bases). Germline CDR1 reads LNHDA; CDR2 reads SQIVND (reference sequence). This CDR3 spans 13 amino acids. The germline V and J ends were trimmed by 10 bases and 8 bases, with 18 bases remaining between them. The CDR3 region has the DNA TGTGCCACCCAGTTCGGTGGGGACTATGAGCAGTTCTTC. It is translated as CATQFGGDYEQFF.

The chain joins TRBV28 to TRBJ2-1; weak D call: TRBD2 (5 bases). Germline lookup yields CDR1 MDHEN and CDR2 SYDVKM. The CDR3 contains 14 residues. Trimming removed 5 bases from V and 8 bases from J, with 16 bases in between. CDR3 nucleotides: TGTGCCAGCAGTGGCGGGTGGGCGCACGATGAGCAGTTCTTC. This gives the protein CASSGGWAHDEQFF.

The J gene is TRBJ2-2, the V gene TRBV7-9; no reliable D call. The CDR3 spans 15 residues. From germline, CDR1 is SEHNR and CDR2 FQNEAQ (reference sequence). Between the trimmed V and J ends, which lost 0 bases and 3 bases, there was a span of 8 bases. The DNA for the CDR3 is TGTGCCAGCAGCTTAGCTTTAGGAGACACCGGGGAGCTGTTTTTT. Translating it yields CASSLALGDTGELFF.

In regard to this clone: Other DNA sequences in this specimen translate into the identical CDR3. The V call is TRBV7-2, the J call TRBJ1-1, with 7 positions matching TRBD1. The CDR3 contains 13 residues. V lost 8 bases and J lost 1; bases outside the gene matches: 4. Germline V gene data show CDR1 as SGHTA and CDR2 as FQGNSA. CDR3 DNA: TGTGCCAGCTCTCGACAGGGGAACACTGAAGCTTTCTTT. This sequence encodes CASSRQGNTEAFF.

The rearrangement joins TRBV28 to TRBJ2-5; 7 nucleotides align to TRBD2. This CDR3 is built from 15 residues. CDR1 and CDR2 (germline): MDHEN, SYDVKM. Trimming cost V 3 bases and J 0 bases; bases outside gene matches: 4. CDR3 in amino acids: CASSLGGTYQETQYF. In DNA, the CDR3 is TGTGCCAGCAGTTTGGGAGGGACGTACCAAGAGACCCAGTACTTC.

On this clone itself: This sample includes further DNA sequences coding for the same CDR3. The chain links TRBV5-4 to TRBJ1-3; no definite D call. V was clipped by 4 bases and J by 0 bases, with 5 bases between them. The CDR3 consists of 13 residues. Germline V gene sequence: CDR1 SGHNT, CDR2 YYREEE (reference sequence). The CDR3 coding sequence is TGTGCCAGCAGCCCCGCCTCTGGAAACACCATATATTTT. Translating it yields CASSPASGNTIYF.

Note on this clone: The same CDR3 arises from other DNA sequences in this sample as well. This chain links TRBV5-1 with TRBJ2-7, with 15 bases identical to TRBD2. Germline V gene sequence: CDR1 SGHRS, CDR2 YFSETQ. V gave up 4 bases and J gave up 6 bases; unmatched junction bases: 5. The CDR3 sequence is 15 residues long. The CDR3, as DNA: TGCGCCAGCAGCCTAGGACTAGCGGGAGGGCTCGAGCAGTACTTC. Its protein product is CASSLGLAGGLEQYF.

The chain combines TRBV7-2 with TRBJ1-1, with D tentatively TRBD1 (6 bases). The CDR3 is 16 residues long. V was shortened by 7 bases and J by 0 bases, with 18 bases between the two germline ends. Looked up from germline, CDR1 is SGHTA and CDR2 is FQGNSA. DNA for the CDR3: TGTGCCAGCACTCCTGGGGGGGCCCCCATGAACACTGAAGCTTTCTTT. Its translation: CASTPGGAPMNTEAFF.

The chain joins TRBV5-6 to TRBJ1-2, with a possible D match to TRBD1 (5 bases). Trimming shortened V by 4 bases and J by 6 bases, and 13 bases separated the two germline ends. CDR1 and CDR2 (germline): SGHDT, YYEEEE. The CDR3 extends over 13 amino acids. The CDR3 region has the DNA TGTGCCAGCAGCCCAAGACAGTTCAATGGCTACACCTTC. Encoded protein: CASSPRQFNGYTF.

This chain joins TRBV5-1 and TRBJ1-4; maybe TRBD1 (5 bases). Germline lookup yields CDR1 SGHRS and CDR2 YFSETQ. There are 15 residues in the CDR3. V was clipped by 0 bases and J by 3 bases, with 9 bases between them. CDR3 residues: CASSLDQGSNEKLFF. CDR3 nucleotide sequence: TGCGCCAGCAGCTTGGATCAGGGTTCTAATGAAAAACTGTTTTTT. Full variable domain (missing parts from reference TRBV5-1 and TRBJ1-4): KAGVTQTPRYLIKTRGQQVTLSCSPISGHRSVSWYQQTPGQGLQFLFEYFSETQRNKGNFPGRFSGRQFSNSRSEMNVSTLELGDSALYLCASSLDQGSNEKLFFGSGTQLSVL.

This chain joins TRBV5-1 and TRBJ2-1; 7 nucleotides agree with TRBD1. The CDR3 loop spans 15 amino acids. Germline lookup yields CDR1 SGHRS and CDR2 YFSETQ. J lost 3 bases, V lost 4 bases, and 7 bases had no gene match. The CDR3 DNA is TGCGCCAGCAGCCCAACGACAGGGAACTACAATGAGCAGTTCTTC. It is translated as CASSPTTGNYNEQFF.

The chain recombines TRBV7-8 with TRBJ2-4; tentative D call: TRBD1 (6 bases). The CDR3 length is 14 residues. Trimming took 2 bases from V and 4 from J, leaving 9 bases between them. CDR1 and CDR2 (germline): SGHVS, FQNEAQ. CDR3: CASSLTGTKNIQYF. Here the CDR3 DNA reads TGTGCCAGCAGCTTAACCGGGACAAAAAACATTCAGTACTTC. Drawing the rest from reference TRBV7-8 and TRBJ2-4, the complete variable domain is GAGVSQSPRYKVAKRGQDVALRCDPISGHVSLFWYQQALGQGPEFLTYFQNEAQLDKSGLPSDRFFAERPEGSVSTLKIQRTQQEDSAVYLCASSLTGTKNIQYFGAGTRLSVL.

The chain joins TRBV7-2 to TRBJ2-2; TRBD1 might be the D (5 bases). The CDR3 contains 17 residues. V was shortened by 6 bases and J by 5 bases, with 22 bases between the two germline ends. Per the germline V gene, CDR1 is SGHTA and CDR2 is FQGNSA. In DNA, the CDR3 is TGTGCCAGCAGTTCAACGGGCCAGGGCCGGGTGACCGGGGAGCTGTTTTTT. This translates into CASSSTGQGRVTGELFF. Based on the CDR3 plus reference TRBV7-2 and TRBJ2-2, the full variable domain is GAGVSQSPSNKVTEKGKDVELRCDPISGHTALYWYRQSLGQGLEFLIYFQGNSAPDKSGLPSDRFSAERTGGSVSTLTIQRTQQEDSAVYLCASSSTGQGRVTGELFFGEGSRLTVL.

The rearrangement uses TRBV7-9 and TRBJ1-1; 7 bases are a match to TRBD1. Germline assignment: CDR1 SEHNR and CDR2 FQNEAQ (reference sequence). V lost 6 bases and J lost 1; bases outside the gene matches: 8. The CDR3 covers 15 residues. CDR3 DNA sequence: TGTGCCAGCAGTCACACGCAGGGGGGGAACACTGAAGCTTTCTTT. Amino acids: CASSHTQGGNTEAFF.

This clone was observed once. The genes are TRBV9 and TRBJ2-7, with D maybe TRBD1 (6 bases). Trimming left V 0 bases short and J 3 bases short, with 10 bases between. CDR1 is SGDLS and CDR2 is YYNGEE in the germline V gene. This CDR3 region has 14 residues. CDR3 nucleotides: TGTGCCAGCAGCGTAGATGGGGGCCTCTACGAGCAGTACTTC. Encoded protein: CASSVDGGLYEQYF.

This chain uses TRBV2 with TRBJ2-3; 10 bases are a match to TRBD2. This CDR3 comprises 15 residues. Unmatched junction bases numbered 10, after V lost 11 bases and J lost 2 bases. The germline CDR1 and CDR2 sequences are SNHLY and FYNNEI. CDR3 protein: CASRLSGGNTDTQYF. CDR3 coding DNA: TGTGCCTCAAGGCTTAGCGGGGGGAACACAGATACGCAGTATTTT.

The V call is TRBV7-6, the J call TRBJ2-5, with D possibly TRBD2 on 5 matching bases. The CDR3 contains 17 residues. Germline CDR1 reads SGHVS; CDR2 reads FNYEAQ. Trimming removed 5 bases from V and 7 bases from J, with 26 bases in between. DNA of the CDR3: TGTGCCAGCAGCCCGTGGGCTGAGCGGTCGTCGGTGGGGACCCAGTACTTC. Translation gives CASSPWAERSSVGTQYF.

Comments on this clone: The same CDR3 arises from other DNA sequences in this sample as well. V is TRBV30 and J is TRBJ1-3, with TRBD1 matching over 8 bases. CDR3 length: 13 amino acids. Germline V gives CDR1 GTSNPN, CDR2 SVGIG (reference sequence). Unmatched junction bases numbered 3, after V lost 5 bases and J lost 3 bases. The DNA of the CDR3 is TGTGCCTGGGGTACAGGGGGTGGAAACACCATATATTTT. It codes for CAWGTGGGNTIYF. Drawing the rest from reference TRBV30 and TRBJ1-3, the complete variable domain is SQTIHQWPATLVQPVGSPLSLECTVEGTSNPNLYWYRQAAGRGLQLLFYSVGIGQISSEVPQNLSASRPQDRQFILSSKKLLLSDSGFYLCAWGTGGGNTIYFGEGSWLTVV.

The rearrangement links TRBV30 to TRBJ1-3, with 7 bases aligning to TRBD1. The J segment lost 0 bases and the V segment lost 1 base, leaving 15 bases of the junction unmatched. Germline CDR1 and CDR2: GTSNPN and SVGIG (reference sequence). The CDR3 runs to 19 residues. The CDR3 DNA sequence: TGTGCCTGGAGTGATAGGGACAGCACCTTCTCCTTCTCTGGAAACACCATATATTTT. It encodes CAWSDRDSTFSFSGNTIYF.

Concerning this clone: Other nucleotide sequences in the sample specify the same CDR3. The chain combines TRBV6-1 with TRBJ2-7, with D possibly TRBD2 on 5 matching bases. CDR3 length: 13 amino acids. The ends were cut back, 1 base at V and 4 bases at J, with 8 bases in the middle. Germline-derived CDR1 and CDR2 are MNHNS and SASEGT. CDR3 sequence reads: CASSEVRGYEQYF. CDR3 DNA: TGTGCCAGCAGTGAAGTCCGGGGTTACGAGCAGTACTTC.